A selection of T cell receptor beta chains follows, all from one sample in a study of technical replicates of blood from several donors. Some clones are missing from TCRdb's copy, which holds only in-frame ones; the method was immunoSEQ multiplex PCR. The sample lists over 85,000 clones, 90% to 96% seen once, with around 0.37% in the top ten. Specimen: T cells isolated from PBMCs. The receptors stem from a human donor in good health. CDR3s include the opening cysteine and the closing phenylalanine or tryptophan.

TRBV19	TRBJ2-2	CASTGTDNTGELFF
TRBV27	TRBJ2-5	CASSFWGLKGETQYF
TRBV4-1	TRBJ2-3	CASSQELAGFTDTQYF
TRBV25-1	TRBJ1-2	CASSDGQVYGYTF
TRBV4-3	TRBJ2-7	CASSQDQAGTGYEQYF
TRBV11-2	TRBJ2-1	CASSLESANTPGKFF
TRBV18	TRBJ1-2	CASSPERGQISNYGYTF
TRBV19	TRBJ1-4	CASRRQGGNEKLFF
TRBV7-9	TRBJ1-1	CASSLQDTEAFF
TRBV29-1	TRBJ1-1	CSVDPTGAVMNTEAFF
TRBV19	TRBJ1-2	CASSTGTGDGYTF
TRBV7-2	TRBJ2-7	CASSSFSYEQYF
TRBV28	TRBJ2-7	CASSLISSGHLYEQYF
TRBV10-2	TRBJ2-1	CASLRESGEQFF
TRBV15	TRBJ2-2	CATSSIGGSGRGSNTGELFF
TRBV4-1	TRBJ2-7	CASSQETSGSYAGGGEQYF
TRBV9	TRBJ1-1	CASSETGEVTEAFF
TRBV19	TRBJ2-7	CASSPRPPYEQYF
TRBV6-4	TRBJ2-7	CASSDMGSREQYF
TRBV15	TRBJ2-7	CATSRDKGTVTYEQYF
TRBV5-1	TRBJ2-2	CASSGTGGTGELFF
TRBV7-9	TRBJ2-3	CASSPRDSGGFTDTQYF
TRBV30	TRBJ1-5	CAWKGDQPQHF
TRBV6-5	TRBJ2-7	CASSYEEAREQYF
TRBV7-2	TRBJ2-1	CASSPRLVPSNNEQFF
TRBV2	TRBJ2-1	CASSASTGSYNEQFF
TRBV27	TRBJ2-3	CASSSPTSADTQYF
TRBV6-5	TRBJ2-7	CASSYSNAGSYEQYF
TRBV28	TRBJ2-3	CALAFRDTDTQYF
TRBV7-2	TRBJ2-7	CASSIDRGRSEQYF
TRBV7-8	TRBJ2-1	CASTVGLISYNEQFF
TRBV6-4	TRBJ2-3	CASSDSSGRHTDTQYF
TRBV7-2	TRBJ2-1	CASSLVVLVRGDEQFF
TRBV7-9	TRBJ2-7	CASSPRVRQGIKKEQYF
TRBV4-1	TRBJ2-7	CASSQDPTYEQYF
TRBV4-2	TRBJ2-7	CASSQDRRESPYEQYF